Each of the 32 T cell receptor beta chains below was sequenced from the same sample in a study of beta chain features in type 1 diabetes. Findings and limits, study-wide: A moderate, significant TCRB CDR3 shortening appeared in type 1 diabetes across four CD4+ subsets.

cDNA synthesis used the whole RNA isolate, giving expressed TCRB sequences. Profiled with immunoSEQ multiplex PCR; TCRdb holds only in-frame clones, not every one. In the table there are 200,000 to 300,000 clones, approximately 10% of which are singletons. These TCRs' antigens remain unknown. What was sequenced was naive CD4+ T cells from blood. These receptors were obtained from a man younger than 45 with type 1 diabetes.

This clone was seen only a few times. The chain carries TRBV28 and TRBJ1-1; TRBD1 agrees at 8 bases. The V gene's germline CDR1 is MDHEN and CDR2 SYDVKM. J lost 4 bases, V lost 6 bases, and 4 bases had no gene match. The CDR3 runs to 13 residues. The CDR3 DNA sequence: TGTGCCAGCAGCCGGACAGGGAGCACTGAAGCTTTCTTT. Its translation: CASSRTGSTEAFF.

This clone occurred a few times. The J gene is TRBJ1-1, the V gene TRBV7-2; 8 nucleotides agree with TRBD1. The CDR3 is 19 amino acids. V lost 5 bases, J lost 6 bases, and 23 bases stayed unmatched. Germline V CDR1 and CDR2: SGHTA, FQGNSA. The CDR3 nucleotides read TGTGCCAGCAGCCCCAGACTCCGTATACTCAGGGGGCAGAGGGCTGAAGCTTTCTTT. Protein: CASSPRLRILRGQRAEAFF. Together with reference TRBV7-2 and TRBJ1-1, the CDR3 gives the full variable domain: GAGVSQSPSNKVTEKGKDVELRCDPISGHTALYWYRQSLGQGLEFLIYFQGNSAPDKSGLPSDRFSAERTGGSVSTLTIQRTQQEDSAVYLCASSPRLRILRGQRAEAFFGQGTRLTVV.

This clone appeared a few times. The chain is built from TRBV4-1 and TRBJ1-2; TRBD1 agrees at 7 bases. V shed 5 bases, J shed 3 bases, and the junction held 9 bases outside the gene matches. Germline values: CDR1 MGHRA, CDR2 YSYEKL. The CDR3 covers 15 residues. In DNA, the CDR3 is TGCGCCAGCAGCTTGACCCCGGGACAGTACTATGGCTACACCTTC. Translated: CASSLTPGQYYGYTF.

There are a few counts of this clone. The V and J genes are TRBV5-4 and TRBJ2-1, with D uncertain. Trimming removed 4 bases at V and 10 bases at J, with 9 bases between. Germline V lookup: CDR1 SGHNT, CDR2 YYREEE (reference sequence). The length of the CDR3 is 11 residues. CDR3 sequence (DNA): TGTGCCAGCAGCCCGACCGGGGAGCAGTTCTTC. This encodes CASSPTGEQFF.

A few counts support this clone. The J gene is TRBJ2-3, the V gene TRBV2, with D possibly TRBD2 on 6 matching bases. CDR3 size: 15 residues. Germline lookup yields CDR1 SNHLY and CDR2 FYNNEI. V lost 8 bases and J lost 2, with 17 bases in between. The CDR3 spells CASGGGWADTDTQYF. The CDR3 DNA is TGTGCCAGCGGAGGAGGGTGGGCGGACACAGATACGCAGTATTTT.

This clone has just a few counts. CDR3 protein: CASSVSGIATQYF. The CDR3 DNA is TGTGCCAGCAGCGTTTCAGGAATTGCGACCCAGTACTTC. V and J are TRBV7-9 and TRBJ2-5; the D is unclear. Germline CDR1 reads SEHNR; CDR2 reads FQNEAQ (reference sequence). The CDR3 extends over 13 amino acids. Trimming shortened V by 5 bases and J by 7 bases, and 14 bases separated the two germline ends.

J is TRBJ2-1 and V is TRBV5-4; 7 bases line up with TRBD1. The germline V gene has CDR1 SGHNT and CDR2 YYREEE (reference sequence). This CDR3 is built from 17 residues. J lost 1 base, V lost 1 base, and 8 bases had no gene match. CDR3 loop: CASSLPSTGPSYNEQFF. As DNA, the CDR3 is TGTGCCAGCAGCTTGCCGTCGACAGGGCCGTCCTACAATGAGCAGTTCTTC.

The chain is built from TRBV19 and TRBJ1-1, with 9 bases lining up with TRBD1. The CDR3 runs 13 residues. V was clipped by 6 bases and J by 4 bases; unmatched bases: 3. In germline, CDR1 is LNHDA, CDR2 SQIVND (reference sequence). Written as DNA, the CDR3 is TGTGCCAGTAGAAGGACAGGGGCCACTGAAGCTTTCTTT. It is translated as CASRRTGATEAFF.

This clone has just a few counts. V and J are TRBV28 and TRBJ1-1; tentative D call: TRBD1 (5 bases). Germline CDR1 reads MDHEN; CDR2 reads SYDVKM. The CDR3 sequence is 13 residues long. V was cut by 3 bases and J by 5 bases, with 10 bases left in between. This CDR3 is CASSFPGGTEAFF. DNA of the CDR3: TGTGCCAGCAGTTTCCCCGGGGGGACTGAAGCTTTCTTT.

This clone was observed a few times. The V and J genes are TRBV14 and TRBJ2-1, with 8 nucleotides matching TRBD1. There are 15 residues in the CDR3. Per the germline V gene, CDR1 is SGHDN and CDR2 is FVKESK. J gave up 4 bases and V 4 bases, and 6 bases lay outside the gene matches. The CDR3 here is CASSPRTGWYNEQFF. In DNA, the CDR3 is TGTGCCAGCAGCCCCCGGACAGGGTGGTACAATGAGCAGTTCTTC.

The gene calls are TRBV9 and TRBJ2-7; 13 nucleotides agree with TRBD2. This CDR3 has 19 amino acids. J gave up 7 bases and V 6 bases, and 22 bases lay outside the gene matches. Germline CDR1 SGDLS, CDR2 YYNGEE. CDR3 loop: CASKGISTSGGPRCGEQYF. The CDR3 bases are TGTGCCAGCAAGGGGATATCGACTAGCGGGGGGCCCCGATGTGGGGAGCAGTACTTC. Looking up the rest from reference TRBV9 and TRBJ2-7 gives the full variable domain: DSGVTQTPKHLITATGQRVTLRCSPRSGDLSVYWYQQSLDQGLQFLIQYYNGEERAKGNILERFSAQQFPDLHSELNLSSLELGDSALYFCASKGISTSGGPRCGEQYFGPGTRLTVT.

This chain's CDR3 is CASRGTGIVGNYGYTF. DNA of the CDR3: TGTGCCAGCCGGGGGACAGGGATCGTGGGAAACTATGGCTACACCTTC. V and J are TRBV25-1 and TRBJ1-2, with 9 bases identical to TRBD1. The CDR3 spans 16 residues. Trimming cost V 8 bases and J 2 bases; bases outside gene matches: 12. Germline assignment: CDR1 MGHDK and CDR2 SYGVNS.

The chain links TRBV9 to TRBJ2-1, with 13 bases fitting TRBD2. From germline, CDR1 is SGDLS and CDR2 YYNGEE. This CDR3 region has 16 residues. V trimming: 0 bases; J trimming: 8 bases; junction bases outside the gene matches: 5. CDR3 DNA: TGTGCCAGCAGCGTAGCCGGACTAGCGGGGGACCATGAGCAGTTCTTC. It encodes CASSVAGLAGDHEQFF.

The V call is TRBV5-1, the J call TRBJ2-3, with 7 bases that match TRBD2. The CDR3 covers 15 residues. The J segment lost 0 bases and the V segment lost 1 base, leaving 2 bases of the junction unmatched. CDR1 is SGHRS, CDR2 YFSETQ, per germline. The CDR3 nucleotides are TGCGCCAGCAGCTTGACGGGACTAAGCACAGATACGCAGTATTTT. It codes for CASSLTGLSTDTQYF.

The chain carries TRBV15 and TRBJ2-7, with 9 nucleotides matching TRBD1. The CDR3 contains 13 residues. Per germline, CDR1 LNHNV and CDR2 YYDKDF (reference sequence). V lost 6 bases, J lost 2 bases, and 2 bases stayed unmatched. The CDR3 DNA reads as TGTGCCACCAGTCACAGGGGGCCCTACGAGCAGTACTTC. Its translation is CATSHRGPYEQYF.

This clone was counted a few times. The CDR3 sequence: CASSLMQAGGRDTQYF. The CDR3 DNA reads TGTGCCAGCAGCTTAATGCAAGCGGGGGGGAGAGATACGCAGTATTTT. The rearrangement uses TRBV11-2 and TRBJ2-3; 10 positions agree with TRBD2. The CDR3 has 16 residues. Germline trimming cut 2 bases from V and 5 bases from J; bases unmatched to any gene: 7. Germline CDR1 SGHAT, CDR2 FQNNGV.

J is TRBJ1-6 and V is TRBV30, with D possibly matching TRBD1 (6 bases). V was shortened by 3 bases and J by 0 bases, with 9 bases between the two germline ends. Germline-derived CDR1 and CDR2 are GTSNPN and SVGIG (reference sequence). The CDR3 covers 15 residues. The CDR3 region is CAWSGQSSYNSPLHF. The CDR3 nucleotides read TGTGCCTGGAGCGGACAGAGCTCCTATAATTCACCCCTCCACTTT.

The rearrangement joins TRBV9 to TRBJ2-5, with D tentatively TRBD2 (7 bases). CDR3 length equals 14 residues. Germline loops: CDR1 SGDLS, CDR2 YYNGEE. The V and J ends lost 0 bases and 9 bases respectively, with 15 bases between them. CDR3: CASSVGEGGQAQYF. DNA of the CDR3: TGTGCCAGCAGCGTAGGGGAGGGGGGGCAGGCCCAGTACTTC.

The chain recombines TRBV18 with TRBJ1-1, with D possibly matching TRBD1 (6 bases). Trimming removed 6 bases at V and 1 base at J, with 12 bases between. CDR3 length: 14 amino acids. CDR1 KGHSH and CDR2 LQKENI come from the germline V gene. CDR3 amino acids: CASSRGGPNTEAFF. The CDR3 DNA sequence: TGTGCCAGCTCCCGCGGGGGGCCGAACACTGAAGCTTTCTTT.

This clone was seen more than once but under ten times. This rearrangement joins TRBV9 to TRBJ2-1; TRBD2 is a possible D gene (7 bases). Trimming took off 5 bases at V and 0 bases at J, with 18 bases between the two ends. Germline-derived CDR1 and CDR2 are SGDLS and YYNGEE. CDR3 size: 17 residues. The CDR3 bases are TGTGCCAGCAGGGAGGGGCGGGGGCTGGTCTCCTACAATGAGCAGTTCTTC. As protein: CASREGRGLVSYNEQFF. The whole variable domain, filled in from reference TRBV9 and TRBJ2-1, reads DSGVTQTPKHLITATGQRVTLRCSPRSGDLSVYWYQQSLDQGLQFLIQYYNGEERAKGNILERFSAQQFPDLHSELNLSSLELGDSALYFCASREGRGLVSYNEQFFGPGTRLTVL.

This clone was seen a handful of times. This chain connects TRBV4-2 to TRBJ2-3; the D gene is possibly TRBD1 (5 bases). The germline gives CDR1 LGHNA, CDR2 YNFKEQ. V lost 1 base and J 2 bases, leaving 7 bases between the germline ends. The CDR3 is made up of 14 amino acids. The CDR3 DNA follows: TGTGCCAGCAGCCAAGCAGGGCCCACAGATACGCAGTATTTT. Its translation is CASSQAGPTDTQYF.

The sample holds a few counts of this clone. The chain employs TRBV30 and TRBJ1-2, with a possible D match to TRBD1 (6 bases). Germline CDR1 GTSNPN, CDR2 SVGIG (reference sequence). CDR3 size: 12 residues. V dropped 5 bases and J dropped 4 bases, with 11 bases sitting between them. The CDR3 DNA sequence: TGTGCCTGGTCGAGGGGGTCCTATGGCTACACCTTC. Translation gives CAWSRGSYGYTF.

This chain connects TRBV7-2 to TRBJ1-2, with 12 positions matching TRBD1. CDR3 length equals 18 residues. The trim removed 2 bases at V and 8 bases at J, leaving 15 bases unmatched. Germline CDR1 and CDR2: SGHTA and FQGNSA. The CDR3 spells CASSLSEGQGAGQGGYTF. DNA for the CDR3: TGTGCCAGCAGCTTATCTGAGGGACAGGGGGCTGGGCAGGGAGGCTACACCTTC.

A few counts support this clone. The chain recombines TRBV5-1 with TRBJ1-4; no clear D. This CDR3 has 13 amino acids. Looked up from germline, CDR1 is SGHRS and CDR2 is YFSETQ. V lost 2 bases and J lost 7, with 9 bases in between. CDR3 nucleotide sequence: TGCGCCAGCAGCTTCTTGACAAGTGAAAAACTGTTTTTT. Protein: CASSFLTSEKLFF.

This clone was recorded a few times. The chain couples TRBV5-1 to TRBJ1-1; D may be TRBD1 (6 bases). Germline-derived CDR1 and CDR2 are SGHRS and YFSETQ. V was clipped by 5 bases and J by 4 bases, with 12 bases between them. CDR3 size: 13 residues. The CDR3 reads CASRLEQGTEAFF. DNA for the CDR3: TGCGCCAGCAGACTGGAACAGGGCACTGAAGCTTTCTTT.

The chain is built from TRBV5-1 and TRBJ2-5, with TRBD1 identical over 9 bases. V shed 4 bases and J 0 bases; nucleotides not matched to a gene: 4. There are 15 residues in the CDR3. Germline V gene sequence: CDR1 SGHRS, CDR2 YFSETQ. The CDR3 reads CASSARDRDQETQYF. The CDR3, as DNA: TGCGCCAGCAGCGCTAGGGACAGGGACCAAGAGACCCAGTACTTC.

This chain links TRBV10-3 with TRBJ2-3; D may be TRBD1 (5 bases). Germline CDR1 ENHRY, CDR2 SYGVKD. The CDR3 length is 14 residues. Trimming pared 1 base from V and 4 bases from J, leaving 9 bases between. This CDR3 reads CAISEWQGADTQYF. In nucleotides, the CDR3 is TGTGCCATCAGTGAGTGGCAGGGCGCAGATACGCAGTATTTT.

The rearrangement links TRBV4-2 to TRBJ2-3, with 11 bases that match TRBD2. The CDR3 is 16 residues long. V trimming: 4 bases; J trimming: 4 bases; junction bases outside the gene matches: 7. Germline loops: CDR1 LGHNA, CDR2 YNFKEQ. The DNA of the CDR3 is TGTGCCAGCAGCCCAACTAGCGGGGGCCCCCCAGATACGCAGTATTTT. Protein: CASSPTSGGPPDTQYF.

This clone was observed a few times. The chain links TRBV30 to TRBJ2-5; TRBD1 is a possible D gene (7 bases). The J call is uncertain, as TRBJ2-7 better fits the DNA end. Germline lookup yields CDR1 GTSNPN and CDR2 SVGIG (reference sequence). CDR3 length: 15 residues. The CDR3: CAWSVTRQGLSEQYF. The CDR3 DNA is TGTGCCTGGAGTGTAACCCGACAGGGACTCAGCGAGCAGTACTTC.

This chain links TRBV9 with TRBJ1-1; the match to TRBD1 covers 7 bases. Germline CDR1 reads SGDLS; CDR2 reads YYNGEE. This CDR3 spans 15 amino acids. V dropped 4 bases and J dropped 0; count of bases not matched to a gene: 6. The CDR3 region has the DNA TGTGCCAGCAGCCCCCGACAGGGACTGAACACTGAAGCTTTCTTT. Translating gives CASSPRQGLNTEAFF.

This rearrangement joins TRBV7-3 to TRBJ2-1; perhaps TRBD2 as D (6 bases). The CDR3 runs 13 residues. With 4 bases removed from V and 6 bases from J, the gap between germline ends came to 10 bases. Germline CDR1 is SGHTA and CDR2 is FQGTGA. The CDR3 DNA sequence: TGTGCCAGCAGCTCCACCGGGAGCAATGAGCAGTTCTTC. Amino acid sequence: CASSSTGSNEQFF.

This clone has a handful of counts. The V and J genes are TRBV11-2 and TRBJ2-7; D is possibly TRBD2 (7 bases). The CDR3 contains 17 residues. CDR1 and CDR2 (germline): SGHAT, FQNNGV. Trimming took off 0 bases at V and 1 base at J, with 16 bases between the two ends. CDR3 sequence (DNA): TGTGCCAGCAGCTTAGAACCCTCGCGGGGGCGATCCTACGAGCAGTACTTC. The encoded protein is CASSLEPSRGRSYEQYF.